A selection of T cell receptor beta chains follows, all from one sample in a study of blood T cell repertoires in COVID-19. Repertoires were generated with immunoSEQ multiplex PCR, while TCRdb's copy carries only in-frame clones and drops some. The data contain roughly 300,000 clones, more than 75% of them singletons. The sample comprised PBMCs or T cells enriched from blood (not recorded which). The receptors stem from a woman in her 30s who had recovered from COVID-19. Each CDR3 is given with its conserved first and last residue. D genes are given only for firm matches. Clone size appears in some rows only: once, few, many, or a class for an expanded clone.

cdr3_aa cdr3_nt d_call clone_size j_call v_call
CASSFTGVGELFF TGTGCCAGCAGTTTTACAGGGGTCGGGGAGCTGTTTTTT TRBD1 . TRBJ2-2 TRBV6-5
CASSLVGLDPGELFF TGTGCCAGCAGCTTGGTCGGACTAGATCCCGGGGAGCTGTTTTTT TRBD2 . TRBJ2-2 TRBV5-4
CASSAGFNSPLHF TGTGCCAGCAGTGCAGGGTTCAATTCACCCCTCCACTTT . . TRBJ1-6 TRBV2
CASSQEGSGEAFF TGCGCCAGCAGCCAAGAGGGGTCAGGGGAAGCTTTCTTT . . TRBJ1-1 TRBV4-1
CASSLGLAGARRTDTQYF TGCGCCAGCAGCTTAGGACTAGCGGGGGCCCGGAGGACAGATACGCAGTATTTT TRBD2 . TRBJ2-3 TRBV5-1
CASSLGGLDYGYTF TGTGCCAGCAGCTTGGGGGGGCTAGACTATGGCTACACCTTC . . TRBJ1-2 TRBV7-9
CASSLERGGDNEKLFF TGTGCCAGCAGCTTGGAAAGAGGGGGCGACAATGAAAAACTGTTTTTT TRBD1 . TRBJ1-4 TRBV5-5
CASKRGQETQYF TGTGCCAGCAAACGGGGGCAAGAGACCCAGTACTTC . once TRBJ2-5 TRBV3-1/TRBV3-2
CASSLQPPGTADTQYF TGCGCCAGCAGCCTACAACCCCCCGGGACTGCAGATACGCAGTATTTT . few TRBJ2-3 TRBV4-1
CASSLAQGVVGSGQYF TGTGCCAGCAGCTTAGCGCAGGGGGTAGTCGGTTCGGGGCAGTACTTC TRBD1 . TRBJ2-7 TRBV7-2
CASSVLSGEGRETQYF TGTGCCAGCAGCGTACTGTCAGGGGAGGGTCGAGAGACCCAGTACTTC . . TRBJ2-5 TRBV9
CASSWTRGYEQYF TGTGCCAGTAGTTGGACACGGGGGTACGAGCAGTACTTC . . TRBJ2-7 TRBV19
CASSPPSGRQGGELFF TGTGCCAGCAGCCCTCCCAGCGGGCGGCAGGGCGGGGAGCTGTTTTTT . . TRBJ2-2 TRBV11-2
CASSYSELDSNYGYTF TGTGCCAGCAGTTACTCGGAGTTGGACTCGAACTATGGCTACACCTTC . . TRBJ1-2 TRBV6-5
CASSYRRDLFTDTQYF TGTGCCAGCAGTTACCGAAGGGACTTGTTCACAGATACGCAGTATTTT . . TRBJ2-3 TRBV6-5
CAWSVRGTGPTQYF TGTGCCTGGAGTGTACGAGGGACAGGCCCGACCCAGTACTTC TRBD1 . TRBJ2-5 TRBV30
CASSPYSGTGGEQYF TGCGCCAGCAGCCCCTATTCTGGGACAGGGGGCGAGCAGTACTTC TRBD1 . TRBJ2-7 TRBV4-1
CASSLDTGGTEAFF TGTGCCAGCAGCTTAGACACAGGGGGAACTGAAGCTTTCTTT TRBD1 . TRBJ1-1 TRBV7-8
CASSIGGQFTGELFF TGCGCCAGCAGCATAGGCGGACAGTTCACCGGGGAGCTGTTTTTT . . TRBJ2-2 TRBV5-1
CASSQELAGAGGSEQFF TGCGCCAGCAGCCAAGAACTAGCGGGGGCCGGCGGCAGTGAGCAGTTCTTC TRBD2 . TRBJ2-1 TRBV4-3
CASSGQGSGETQYF TGTGCCAGCAGCGGACAGGGGAGTGGAGAGACCCAGTACTTC TRBD1 . TRBJ2-5 TRBV2
CASSSRDRGYTEAFF TGTGCCAGCAGTTCACGGGACAGGGGTTACACTGAAGCTTTCTTT TRBD1 . TRBJ1-1 TRBV28
CASSLGDSSGANVLTF TGTGCCAGCAGCTTGGGGGACAGCTCTGGGGCCAACGTCCTGACTTTC TRBD1 . TRBJ2-6 TRBV5-4